This T cell receptor (beta chain) was documented in a study of response to subunit inactivated influenza vaccine. Overall study results and limits: Each seasonal flu vaccination may recruit only limited new T cells, authors suggested.

The table lists this clonotype with many counts. Its antigen remains unidentified. This CDR3 has 15 residues. TCRdb fed the RT-PCR reads into MiXCR, producing one record per CDR3 protein. The data show 650,000 to 800,000 distinct CDR3 sequences, with over 11% seen just once and 6% to 7% held by the top ten. The sequenced sample was PBMCs from blood, obtained less than 15 days before vaccination. The receptor was isolated from a man in his forties or fifties who received an inactivated influenza vaccine. The chain links TRBV21-1 to TRBJ2-5; the DNA was not used to check the table's D call, TRBD1. TRBV21-1 represents a pseudogene. The CDR3 nucleotides read TGTGCCAGCAGCACCGGACAGGGTGGACAAGAGACCCAGTACTTC. It codes for CASSTGQGGQETQYF.